The rows below give T cell receptor beta chains drawn from one sample of a study of blood T cell repertoires in COVID-19. This table comes from immunoSEQ multiplex PCR, and its TCRdb copy is limited to in-frame clones, with some not included. This repertoire shows roughly 150,000 clones, about four fifths found once; its top ten account for 3.7%. Sequenced sample: peripheral blood. All receptors derive from a woman of 80 years or more with acute or convalescent COVID-19. Both conserved end residues are part of each CDR3. The order of the fields is V gene, clone size, J gene, D gene, CDR3 DNA, CDR3 protein. A D gene is named only where the DNA matches it firmly. Some rows mark clone size as missing; the rest say once, few, many or name a class of expanded clone.

V gene: TRBV3-1/TRBV3-2; clone size: -; J gene: TRBJ2-2; D gene: -; CDR3 DNA: TGTGCCAGCAGTTTCTCGGGGGGGGAGCTGTTTTTT; CDR3 protein: CASSFSGGELFF
V gene: TRBV7-6; clone size: -; J gene: TRBJ2-3; D gene: -; CDR3 DNA: TGTGCCAGCAGCACAGGATTCTTTAGCACAGATACGCAGTATTTT; CDR3 protein: CASSTGFFSTDTQYF
V gene: TRBV20-1; clone size: -; J gene: TRBJ1-1; D gene: -; CDR3 DNA: TGCAGTGCTAGTCACAGACCGGGAAACACTGAAGCTTTCTTT; CDR3 protein: CSASHRPGNTEAFF
V gene: TRBV6-2/TRBV6-3; clone size: -; J gene: TRBJ2-3; D gene: TRBD1; CDR3 DNA: TGTGCCAGCAGCCCCGGGACAGGGTTTTTCACAGATACGCAGTATTTT; CDR3 protein: CASSPGTGFFTDTQYF
V gene: TRBV29-1; clone size: -; J gene: TRBJ2-1; D gene: -; CDR3 DNA: TGCAGCGTTGCCCTCGGGAGCTCCTACAATGAGCAGTTCTTC; CDR3 protein: CSVALGSSYNEQFF
V gene: TRBV6-1; clone size: -; J gene: TRBJ2-1; D gene: -; CDR3 DNA: TGTGCCAGCAGTGAACGTCCGGGAGACTACAATGAGCAGTTCTTC; CDR3 protein: CASSERPGDYNEQFF
V gene: TRBV11-1; clone size: -; J gene: TRBJ1-3; D gene: -; CDR3 DNA: TGTGCCAGCAGCTTAGCACAGTTTGGAAACACCATATATTTT; CDR3 protein: CASSLAQFGNTIYF
V gene: TRBV6-1; clone size: -; J gene: TRBJ1-3; D gene: TRBD1; CDR3 DNA: TGTGCCAGCAGTTCACCGGGACAGATTGGAAACACCATATATTTT; CDR3 protein: CASSSPGQIGNTIYF
V gene: TRBV25-1; clone size: -; J gene: TRBJ1-4; D gene: -; CDR3 DNA: TGTGCCAGCAGTGAACCAGGGGATGCAACTAATGAAAAACTGTTTTTT; CDR3 protein: CASSEPGDATNEKLFF
V gene: TRBV5-4; clone size: -; J gene: TRBJ2-1; D gene: TRBD2; CDR3 DNA: TGTGCCAGCAGCTCGGGACTAGCGGGGGACAATGAGCAGTTCTTC; CDR3 protein: CASSSGLAGDNEQFF
V gene: TRBV2; clone size: -; J gene: TRBJ1-2; D gene: -; CDR3 DNA: TGTGCCAGCACCCAGGGAAGGGGTGGCTACACCTTC; CDR3 protein: CASTQGRGGYTF
V gene: TRBV5-1; clone size: -; J gene: TRBJ2-7; D gene: TRBD2; CDR3 DNA: TGCGCCAGCAGCATCCTGCCGAACTTCGGGACTAGCGGGAAGATTTACGAGCAGTACTTC; CDR3 protein: CASSILPNFGTSGKIYEQYF
V gene: TRBV30; clone size: -; J gene: TRBJ1-2; D gene: -; CDR3 DNA: TGTGCCTGGTATTTCGGACAGCAACTTCTTTACGGGTTC; CDR3 protein: CAWYFGQQLLYGF
V gene: TRBV7-2; clone size: once; J gene: TRBJ2-2; D gene: -; CDR3 DNA: TGTGCCAGCAGCTTATCGGGGGTCACCGGGGAGCTGTTTTTT; CDR3 protein: CASSLSGVTGELFF